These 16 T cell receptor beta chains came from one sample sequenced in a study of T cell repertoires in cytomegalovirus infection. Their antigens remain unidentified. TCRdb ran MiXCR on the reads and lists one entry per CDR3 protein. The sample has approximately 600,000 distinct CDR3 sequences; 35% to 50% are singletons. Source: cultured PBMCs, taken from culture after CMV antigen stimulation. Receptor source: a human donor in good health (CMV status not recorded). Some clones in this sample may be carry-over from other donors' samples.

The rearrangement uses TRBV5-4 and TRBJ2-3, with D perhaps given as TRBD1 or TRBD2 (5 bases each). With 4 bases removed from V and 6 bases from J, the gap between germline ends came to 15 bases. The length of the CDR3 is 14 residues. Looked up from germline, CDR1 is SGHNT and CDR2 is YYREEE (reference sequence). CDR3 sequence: CASSRAGAGDTQYF. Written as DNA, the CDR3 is TGTGCCAGCAGCCGGGCCGGGGCTGGTGATACGCAGTATTTT.

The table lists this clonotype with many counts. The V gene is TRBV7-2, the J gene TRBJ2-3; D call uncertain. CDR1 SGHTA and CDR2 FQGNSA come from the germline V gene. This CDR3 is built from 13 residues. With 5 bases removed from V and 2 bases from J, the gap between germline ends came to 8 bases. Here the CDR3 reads CASSPLYTDTQYF. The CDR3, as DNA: TGTGCCAGCAGCCCCCTCTACACAGATACGCAGTATTTT.

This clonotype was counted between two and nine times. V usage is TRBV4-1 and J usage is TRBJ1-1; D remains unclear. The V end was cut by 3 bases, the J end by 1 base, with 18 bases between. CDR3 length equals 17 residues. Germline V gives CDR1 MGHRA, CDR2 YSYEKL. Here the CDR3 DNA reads TGCGCCAGCAGCCACCCCCTGATTGGACGGCAGAACACTGAAGCTTTCTTT. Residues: CASSHPLIGRQNTEAFF.

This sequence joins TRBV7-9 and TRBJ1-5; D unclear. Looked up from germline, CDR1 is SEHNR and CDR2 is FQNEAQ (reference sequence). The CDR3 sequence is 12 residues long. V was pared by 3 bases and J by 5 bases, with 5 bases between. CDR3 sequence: CASSFDDQPQHF. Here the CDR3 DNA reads TGTGCCAGCAGCTTTGACGATCAGCCCCAGCATTTT.

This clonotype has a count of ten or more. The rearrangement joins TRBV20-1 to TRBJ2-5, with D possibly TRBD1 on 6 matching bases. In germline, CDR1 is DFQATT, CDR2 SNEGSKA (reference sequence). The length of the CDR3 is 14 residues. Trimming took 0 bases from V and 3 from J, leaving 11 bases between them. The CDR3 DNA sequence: TGCAGTGCTAGAGACAGGGGAATCGAAGAGACCCAGTACTTC. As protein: CSARDRGIEETQYF.

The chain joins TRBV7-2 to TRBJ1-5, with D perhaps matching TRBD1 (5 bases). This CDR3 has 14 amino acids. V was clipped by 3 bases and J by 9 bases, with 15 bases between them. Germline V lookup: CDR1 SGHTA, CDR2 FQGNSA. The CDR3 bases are TGTGCCAGCAGCTTCAGGGTAGACCCAACGCCCCAGCATTTT. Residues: CASSFRVDPTPQHF.

The CDR3 region is CASSVRGYTEAFF. In DNA form, the CDR3 reads TGTGCCAGCAGCGTCAGGGGGTACACTGAAGCTTTCTTT. The chain has TRBV7-2 and TRBJ1-1, with TRBD1 identical over 7 bases. Per germline, CDR1 SGHTA and CDR2 FQGNSA. CDR3 length: 13 amino acids. The trim removed 5 bases at V and 3 bases at J, leaving 3 bases unmatched.

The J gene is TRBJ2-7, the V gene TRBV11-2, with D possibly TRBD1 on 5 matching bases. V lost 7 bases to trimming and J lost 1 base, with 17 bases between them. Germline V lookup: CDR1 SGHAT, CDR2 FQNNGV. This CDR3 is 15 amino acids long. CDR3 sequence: CASTPTGFLSYEQYF. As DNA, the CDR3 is TGTGCCAGCACCCCCACAGGATTTCTTTCCTACGAGCAGTACTTC. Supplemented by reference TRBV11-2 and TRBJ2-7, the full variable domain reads EAGVAQSPRYKIIEKRQSVAFWCNPISGHATLYWYQQILGQGPKLLIQFQNNGVVDDSQLPKDRFSAERLKGVDSTLKIQPAKLEDSAVYLCASTPTGFLSYEQYFGPGTRLTVT.

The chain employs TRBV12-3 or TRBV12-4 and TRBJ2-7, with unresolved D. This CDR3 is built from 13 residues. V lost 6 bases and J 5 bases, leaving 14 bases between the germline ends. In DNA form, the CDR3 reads TGTGCCAGCAGCCCCGGACGGAGAAACGAGCAGTACTTC. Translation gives CASSPGRRNEQYF.

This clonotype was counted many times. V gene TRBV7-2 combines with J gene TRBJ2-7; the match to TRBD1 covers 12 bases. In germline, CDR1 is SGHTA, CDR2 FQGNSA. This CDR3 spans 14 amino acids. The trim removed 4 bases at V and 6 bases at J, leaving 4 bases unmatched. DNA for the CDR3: TGTGCCAGCAGCTCCGGGACAGGGGGCTTCGAGCAGTACTTC. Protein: CASSSGTGGFEQYF.

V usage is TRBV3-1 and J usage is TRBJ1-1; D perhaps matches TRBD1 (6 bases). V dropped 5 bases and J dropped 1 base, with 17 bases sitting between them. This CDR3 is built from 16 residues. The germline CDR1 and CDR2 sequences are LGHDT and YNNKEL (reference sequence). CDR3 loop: CASSSQRGIENTEAFF. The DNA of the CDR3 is TGTGCCAGCAGCTCCCAGAGGGGGATAGAGAACACTGAAGCTTTCTTT.

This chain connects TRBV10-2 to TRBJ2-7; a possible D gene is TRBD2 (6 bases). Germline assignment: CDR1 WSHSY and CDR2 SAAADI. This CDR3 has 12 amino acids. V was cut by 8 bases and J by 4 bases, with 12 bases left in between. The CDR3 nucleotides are TGCGCCAGCTGGGCTAGCGATTACGAGCAGTACTTC. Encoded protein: CASWASDYEQYF.

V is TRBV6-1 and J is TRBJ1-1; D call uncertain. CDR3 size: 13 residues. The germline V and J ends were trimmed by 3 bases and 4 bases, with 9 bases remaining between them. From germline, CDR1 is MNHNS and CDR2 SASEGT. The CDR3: CASSEHRTTEAFF. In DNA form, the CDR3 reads TGTGCCAGCAGTGAGCACAGAACCACTGAAGCTTTCTTT.

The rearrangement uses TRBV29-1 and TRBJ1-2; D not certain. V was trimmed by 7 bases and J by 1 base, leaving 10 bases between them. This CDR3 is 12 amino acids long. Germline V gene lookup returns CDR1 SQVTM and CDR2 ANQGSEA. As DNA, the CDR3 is TGCAGCGCCAGACACAGTAACTATGGCTACACCTTC. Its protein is CSARHSNYGYTF.

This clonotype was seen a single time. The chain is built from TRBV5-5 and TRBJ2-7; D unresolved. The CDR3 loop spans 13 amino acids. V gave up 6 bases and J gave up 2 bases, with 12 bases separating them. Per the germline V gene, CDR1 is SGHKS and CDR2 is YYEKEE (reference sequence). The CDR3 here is CASTGAVTYEQYF. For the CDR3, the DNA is TGTGCCAGCACTGGAGCAGTAACCTACGAGCAGTACTTC.

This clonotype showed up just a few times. CDR3 sequence: CASRWLGDTEAFF. The DNA for the CDR3 is TGTGCCAGCCGCTGGTTGGGTGACACTGAAGCTTTCTTT. The chain joins TRBV7-2 to TRBJ1-1; D call uncertain. The CDR3 length is 13 residues. V shed 8 bases and J shed 3 bases, with 13 bases lying between them. Germline CDR1 and CDR2: SGHTA and FQGNSA.